This TCR beta chain is drawn from a study of blood T cell repertoires in COVID-19. The CDR3 spans 14 residues. V lost 0 bases and J 4 bases, leaving 9 bases between the germline ends. Germline assignment: CDR1 MNHEY and CDR2 SMNVEV (reference sequence). Using immunoSEQ multiplex PCR, the repertoire was profiled, and TCRdb retains in-frame clones only, with some absent. The sample lists around 23,000 clones; 86% were seen once. The rearrangement links TRBV27 to TRBJ1-1; tentatively, D is TRBD1 (5 bases). The TCR was taken from a woman of 80 years or more with active or convalescent COVID-19. The sequenced material came from peripheral blood. This CDR3 is CASSLSLGGTEAFF. Written as DNA, the CDR3 is TGTGCCAGCAGTTTATCGTTGGGGGGCACTGAAGCTTTCTTT.